These 18 T cell receptor beta chains share one sample of origin, sequenced in a study of T cell responses to AZD1222 COVID-19 vaccine. Only in-frame clones appear in the TCRdb table, and some are missing; sequencing was by immunoSEQ multiplex PCR. The repertoire holds 95,000 to 150,000 clones, more than 80% seen once, with 1.5% to 1.7% in the top ten. Material: peripheral blood, obtained on day 0 of AZD1222 vaccination. These TCRs come from an adult in good health.

The chain recombines TRBV19 with TRBJ2-1; maybe TRBD1 (5 bases). The V end was cut by 5 bases, the J end by 8 bases, with 19 bases between. The CDR3 runs 15 residues. CDR1 LNHDA and CDR2 SQIVND come from the germline V gene (reference sequence). In DNA, the CDR3 is TGTGCCAGTAGTCCGCCCCAGGGATCAAGCGATGAGCAGTTCTTC. As protein: CASSPPQGSSDEQFF.

The CDR3 spells CASSLDRSRTYEQYF. The CDR3 nucleotides read TGTGCCAGCAGCTTAGATAGGTCCAGGACCTACGAGCAGTACTTC. This chain connects TRBV11-3 to TRBJ2-7, with unresolved D. Germline values: CDR1 SGHNT, CDR2 YENEEA. The ends were cut back, 0 bases at V and 2 bases at J, with 11 bases in the middle. The CDR3 covers 15 residues.

CDR3 sequence reads: CASSFVGPNEKLFF. As DNA, the CDR3 is TGTGCCAGCAGCTTTGTAGGACCTAATGAAAAACTGTTTTTT. The V and J genes are TRBV11-3 and TRBJ1-4; D uncertain. Germline V lookup: CDR1 SGHNT, CDR2 YENEEA. With 3 bases removed from V and 3 bases from J, the gap between germline ends came to 8 bases. The CDR3 has 14 residues.

This clone has only a few counts. The chain uses TRBV18 and TRBJ2-2; TRBD2 agrees at 15 bases. This CDR3 is 21 amino acids long. V shed 3 bases and J 5 bases; nucleotides not matched to a gene: 16. CDR1 is KGHSH and CDR2 is LQKENI in the germline V gene. CDR3 nucleotides: TGTGCCAGCTCACCGAGAGGGACTAGCGGGAGGCTCCGAGGCATAACCGGGGAGCTGTTTTTT. This translates into CASSPRGTSGRLRGITGELFF. Combining the CDR3 with reference TRBV18 and TRBJ2-2 gives the whole variable domain NAGVMQNPRHLVRRRGQEARLRCSPMKGHSHVYWYRQLPEEGLKFMVYLQKENIIDESGMPKERFSAEFPKEGPSILRIQQVVRGDSAAYFCASSPRGTSGRLRGITGELFFGEGSRLTVL.

CDR3 DNA: TGTGCCAGTAGTACCCCCCCGGAGGACGGTAACTATGGCTACACCTTC. Translating gives CASSTPPEDGNYGYTF. The chain employs TRBV19 and TRBJ1-2; D ambiguous. Trimming took off 4 bases at V and 1 base at J, with 16 bases between the two ends. This CDR3 has 16 residues. Germline V lookup: CDR1 LNHDA, CDR2 SQIVND (reference sequence). The full variable domain, rest sourced from reference TRBV19 and TRBJ1-2, is DGGITQSPKYLFRKEGQNVTLSCEQNLNHDAMYWYRQDPGQGLRLIYYSQIVNDFQKGDIAEGYSVSREKKESFPLTVTSAQKNPTAFYLCASSTPPEDGNYGYTFGSGTRLTVV.

The gene calls are TRBV5-1 and TRBJ1-4; D is uncertain. The CDR3 runs 15 residues. Germline CDR1 SGHRS, CDR2 YFSETQ. V lost 6 bases, J lost 7 bases, and 19 bases lay in between. CDR3 loop: CASTLQSQEGEKLFF. The CDR3 DNA sequence: TGCGCCAGCACTCTCCAGTCCCAGGAGGGTGAAAAACTGTTTTTT.

This rearrangement joins TRBV19 to TRBJ1-5; D gene ambiguous. The CDR3 extends over 17 amino acids. V dropped 0 bases and J dropped 1 base, with 13 bases sitting between them. Germline loops: CDR1 LNHDA, CDR2 SQIVND (reference sequence). DNA of the CDR3: TGTGCCAGTAGTATAGATCGGCCTTTCCAGAGCAATCAGCCCCAGCATTTT. This gives the protein CASSIDRPFQSNQPQHF.

In nucleotides, the CDR3 is TGTGCCAGCTCCGCGGACAGGGGGACGGGCGGAAACACCATATATTTT. Protein product: CASSADRGTGGNTIYF. The chain uses TRBV27 and TRBJ1-3; 10 nucleotides align to TRBD1. Germline CDR1 reads MNHEY; CDR2 reads SMNVEV (reference sequence). V lost 8 bases to trimming and J lost 4 bases; unmatched junction nucleotides: 11. The CDR3 length is 16 residues.

The chain uses TRBV7-3 and TRBJ1-2; 12 nucleotides agree with TRBD1. The V gene's germline CDR1 is SGHTA and CDR2 FQGTGA. CDR3 size: 14 residues. V lost 5 bases and J lost 6; bases outside the gene matches: 4. Written as DNA, the CDR3 is TGTGCCAGCAGCGCCGGGACAGGGGGCGATGGCTACACCTTC. It is translated as CASSAGTGGDGYTF.

The rearrangement joins TRBV20-1 to TRBJ2-4; 8 positions agree with TRBD1. Germline-derived CDR1 and CDR2 are DFQATT and SNEGSKA (reference sequence). There are 16 residues in the CDR3. V lost 3 bases to trimming and J lost 3 bases; unmatched junction nucleotides: 10. CDR3 DNA: TGCAGTGCTAGTTTAATGGCAGGGGGCGGCAAAAACATTCAGTACTTC. Its translation: CSASLMAGGGKNIQYF.

The chain couples TRBV27 to TRBJ2-7, with unresolved D. Germline V gene data show CDR1 as MNHEY and CDR2 as SMNVEV (reference sequence). Trimming took off 6 bases at V and 2 bases at J, with 14 bases between the two ends. This CDR3 spans 14 amino acids. CDR3: CASRDRLATYEQYF. Here the CDR3 DNA reads TGTGCCAGCAGGGACCGACTGGCCACCTACGAGCAGTACTTC.

The chain has TRBV27 and TRBJ2-4, with TRBD2 matching over 9 bases. The CDR3 length is 15 residues. After removal of 6 bases from V and 8 bases from J, the junction contained 11 bases not matched to a gene. CDR1 is MNHEY and CDR2 is SMNVEV in the germline V gene (reference sequence). CDR3 nucleotides: TGTGCCAGCAGCTACTCCGGGACTAGCATGTACATTCAGTACTTC. Its translation: CASSYSGTSMYIQYF.

The chain recombines TRBV6-2 or TRBV6-3 with TRBJ1-1; TRBD1 matches at 8 bases. V lost 2 bases to trimming and J lost 4 bases; unmatched junction nucleotides: 9. The CDR3 loop spans 16 amino acids. From germline, CDR1 is MNHEY and CDR2 SVGEGT. This CDR3 is CASSYVAGGRGTEAFF. As DNA, the CDR3 is TGTGCCAGCAGTTACGTGGCAGGGGGCAGGGGCACTGAAGCTTTCTTT.

This sequence joins TRBV9 and TRBJ2-7; 7 bases are a match to TRBD1. This CDR3 contains 15 residues. CDR1 and CDR2 from the germline V gene are SGDLS and YYNGEE. V shed 3 bases and J 3 bases; nucleotides not matched to a gene: 9. The CDR3 protein is CASSASGQKHYEQYF. CDR3 nucleotides: TGTGCCAGCAGCGCCTCGGGACAGAAACACTACGAGCAGTACTTC. The variable domain in full, with the rest retrieved from reference TRBV9 and TRBJ2-7, is DSGVTQTPKHLITATGQRVTLRCSPRSGDLSVYWYQQSLDQGLQFLIQYYNGEERAKGNILERFSAQQFPDLHSELNLSSLELGDSALYFCASSASGQKHYEQYFGPGTRLTVT.

V gene TRBV6-4 combines with J gene TRBJ2-6, with D possibly being TRBD2 (7 bases). CDR1 MRHNA and CDR2 SNTAGT come from the germline V gene. The CDR3 consists of 16 residues. V lost 3 bases to trimming and J lost 4 bases, with 13 bases between them. In nucleotides, the CDR3 is TGTGCCAGCAGTGATCGGGGGGCTGGCGGGGCCAACGTCCTGACTTTC. Translated, it gives CASSDRGAGGANVLTF.

The chain is built from TRBV7-8 and TRBJ2-1; D unresolved. Trimming shortened V by 8 bases and J by 0 bases, and 11 bases separated the two germline ends. Germline-derived CDR1 and CDR2 are SGHVS and FQNEAQ. CDR3 size: 14 residues. For the CDR3, the DNA is TGTGCCAGCTCCCCTGGAAGCTCCTACAATGAGCAGTTCTTC. Amino acids: CASSPGSSYNEQFF. The full variable domain, completed using reference TRBV7-8 and TRBJ2-1, is GAGVSQSPRYKVAKRGQDVALRCDPISGHVSLFWYQQALGQGPEFLTYFQNEAQLDKSGLPSDRFFAERPEGSVSTLKIQRTQQEDSAVYLCASSPGSSYNEQFFGPGTRLTVL.

The chain has TRBV29-1 and TRBJ1-4; 7 bases are shared with TRBD1. Germline V gene sequence: CDR1 SQVTM, CDR2 ANQGSEA. The ends lost 7 bases at V and 8 bases at J; junction bases unmatched: 13. The CDR3 runs 14 residues. The CDR3 region is CSASLTGQAEKLFF. Written as DNA, the CDR3 is TGCAGCGCATCGCTCACAGGACAGGCCGAAAAACTGTTTTTT.

V and J are TRBV7-9 and TRBJ2-1, with TRBD2 matching over 8 bases. The germline gives CDR1 SEHNR, CDR2 FQNEAQ (reference sequence). The CDR3 length is 15 residues. V gave up 5 bases and J gave up 8 bases; unmatched junction bases: 11. The CDR3 region is CASSNPGTRGYEQFF. CDR3 bases: TGTGCCAGCAGCAACCCCGGGACTAGAGGTTATGAGCAGTTCTTC.